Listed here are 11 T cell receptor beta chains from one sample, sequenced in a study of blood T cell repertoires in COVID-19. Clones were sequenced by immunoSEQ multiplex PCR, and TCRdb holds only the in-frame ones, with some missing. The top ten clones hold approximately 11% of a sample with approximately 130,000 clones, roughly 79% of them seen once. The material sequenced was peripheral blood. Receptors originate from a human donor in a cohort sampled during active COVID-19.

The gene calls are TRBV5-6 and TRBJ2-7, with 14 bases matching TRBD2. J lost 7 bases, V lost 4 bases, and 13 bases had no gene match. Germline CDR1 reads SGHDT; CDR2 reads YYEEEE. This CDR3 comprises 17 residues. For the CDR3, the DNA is TGTGCCAGCAGCCGAAGACTAGCGGGGGGGCCCTCCAGGGAGCAGTACTTC. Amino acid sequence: CASSRRLAGGPSREQYF. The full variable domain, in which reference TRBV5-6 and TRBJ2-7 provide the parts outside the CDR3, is DAGVTQSPTHLIKTRGQQVTLRCSPKSGHDTVSWYQQALGQGPQFIFQYYEEEERQRGNFPDRFSGHQFPNYSSELNVNALLLGDSALYLCASSRRLAGGPSREQYFGPGTRLTVT.

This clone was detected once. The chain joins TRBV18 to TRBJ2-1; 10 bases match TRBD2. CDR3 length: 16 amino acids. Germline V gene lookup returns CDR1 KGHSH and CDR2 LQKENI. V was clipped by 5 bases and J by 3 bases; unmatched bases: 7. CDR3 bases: TGTGCCAGCTCATCGATTAGCGGGGGGAGCTACAATGAGCAGTTCTTC. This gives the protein CASSSISGGSYNEQFF.

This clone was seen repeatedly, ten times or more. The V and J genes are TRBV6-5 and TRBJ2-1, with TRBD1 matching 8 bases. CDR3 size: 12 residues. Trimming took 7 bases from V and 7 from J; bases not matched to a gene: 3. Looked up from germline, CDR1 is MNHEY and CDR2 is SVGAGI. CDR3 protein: CASTRGRNEQFF. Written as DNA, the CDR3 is TGTGCCAGCACCAGGGGGCGGAATGAGCAGTTCTTC.

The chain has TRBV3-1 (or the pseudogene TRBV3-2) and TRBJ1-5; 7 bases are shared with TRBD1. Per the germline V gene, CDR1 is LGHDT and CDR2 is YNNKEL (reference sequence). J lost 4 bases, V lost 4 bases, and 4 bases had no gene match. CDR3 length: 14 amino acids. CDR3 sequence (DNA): TGTGCCAGCAGCCCAACCAGGGGGAATCAGCCCCAGCATTTT. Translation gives CASSPTRGNQPQHF.

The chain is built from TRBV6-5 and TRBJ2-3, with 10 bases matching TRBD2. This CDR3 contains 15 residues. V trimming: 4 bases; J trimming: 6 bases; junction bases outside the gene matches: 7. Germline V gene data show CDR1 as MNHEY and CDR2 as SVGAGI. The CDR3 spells CASSFVAGGGDTQYF. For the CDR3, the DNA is TGTGCCAGCAGTTTTGTAGCGGGGGGTGGCGATACGCAGTATTTT.

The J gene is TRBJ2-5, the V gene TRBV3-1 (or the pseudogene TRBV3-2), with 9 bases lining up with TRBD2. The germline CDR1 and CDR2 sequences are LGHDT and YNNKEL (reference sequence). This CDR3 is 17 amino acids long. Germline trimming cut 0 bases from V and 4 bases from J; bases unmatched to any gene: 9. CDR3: CASSQDHSGGVSETQYF. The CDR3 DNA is TGTGCCAGCAGCCAAGACCATAGCGGGGGAGTATCAGAGACCCAGTACTTC.

The CDR3 protein is CASRTSGEETQYF. The CDR3 nucleotides read TGTGCCAGCAGGACTAGCGGGGAAGAGACCCAGTACTTC. This rearrangement joins TRBV28 to TRBJ2-5, with 11 positions matching TRBD2. V was clipped by 6 bases and J by 3 bases; unmatched bases: 0. Per the germline V gene, CDR1 is MDHEN and CDR2 is SYDVKM. The CDR3 has 13 amino acids.

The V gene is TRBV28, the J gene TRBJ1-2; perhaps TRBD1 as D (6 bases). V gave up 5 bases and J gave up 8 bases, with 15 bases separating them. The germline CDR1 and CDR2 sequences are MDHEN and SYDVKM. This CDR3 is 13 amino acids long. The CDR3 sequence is CASSLPGARGYTF. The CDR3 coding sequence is TGTGCCAGCAGTCTCCCAGGGGCGCGGGGCTACACCTTC.

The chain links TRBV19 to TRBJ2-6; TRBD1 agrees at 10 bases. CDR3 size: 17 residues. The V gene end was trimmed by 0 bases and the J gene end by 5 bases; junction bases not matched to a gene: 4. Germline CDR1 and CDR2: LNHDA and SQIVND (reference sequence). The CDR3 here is CASSIETGGGWANVLTF. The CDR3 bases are TGTGCCAGTAGTATAGAGACAGGGGGCGGTTGGGCCAACGTCCTGACTTTC.

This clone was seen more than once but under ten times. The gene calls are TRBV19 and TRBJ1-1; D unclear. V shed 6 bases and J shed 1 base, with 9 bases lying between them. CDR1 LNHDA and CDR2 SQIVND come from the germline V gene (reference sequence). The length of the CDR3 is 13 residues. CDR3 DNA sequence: TGTGCCAGTAGCATCAGGAAGAACACTGAAGCTTTCTTT. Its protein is CASSIRKNTEAFF.

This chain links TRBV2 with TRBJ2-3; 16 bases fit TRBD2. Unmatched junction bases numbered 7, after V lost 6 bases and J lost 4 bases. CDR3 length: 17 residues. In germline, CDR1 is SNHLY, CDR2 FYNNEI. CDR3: CASRAGLAGGNSDTQYF. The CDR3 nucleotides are TGTGCCAGCAGGGCGGGACTAGCGGGGGGGAATTCAGATACGCAGTATTTT.